One sample yielded the 25 T cell receptor beta chains listed below, sequenced in a study of PD-L1 blockade in urothelial cancer. Sequencing was performed with immunoSEQ multiplex PCR; in TCRdb, only in-frame clones are kept and a portion is missing. The sample consists of tens of thousands of clones, roughly 80% of them appearing once. Sequencing used PBMCs, obtained around atezolizumab (anti-PD-L1) treatment. These receptors were collected from a man in his 70s with urothelial cancer.

The chain couples TRBV13 to TRBJ1-2, with 7 nucleotides matching TRBD1. Trimming took 4 bases from V and 4 from J; bases not matched to a gene: 9. The germline gives CDR1 PRHDT, CDR2 FYEKMQ (reference sequence). The CDR3 covers 15 residues. In nucleotides, the CDR3 is TGTGCCAGCAGCTCACCTCGACAGGGCGGCTATGGCTACACCTTC. Its translation: CASSSPRQGGYGYTF.

The chain carries TRBV1 and TRBJ2-1; the D call TRBD2 from the table was never checked on the DNA. TRBV1 is listed as a pseudogene. This CDR3 comprises 16 residues. The CDR3 nucleotides read TGCACCAGCAGCCACCGACTAGCGGGAAATTACAATGAGCAGTTCTTC. Encoded protein: CTSSHRLAGNYNEQFF.

The gene calls are TRBV7-9 and TRBJ2-2, with 8 bases lining up with TRBD1. With 11 bases clipped from V and 5 bases from J, the junction kept 13 bases outside the gene matches. CDR3 length: 15 amino acids. The germline CDR1 and CDR2 sequences are SEHNR and FQNEAQ (reference sequence). The CDR3: CAGPRTGLWTGELFF. DNA of the CDR3: TGTGCCGGTCCTCGGACAGGGCTGTGGACCGGGGAGCTGTTTTTT.

The chain links TRBV19 to TRBJ1-2, with 7 bases identical to TRBD1. The V segment lost 4 bases and the J segment 8 bases; nucleotides outside the gene matches: 7. The CDR3 length is 13 residues. CDR1 LNHDA and CDR2 SQIVND come from the germline V gene (reference sequence). The DNA of the CDR3 is TGTGCCAGTAGTACGGGACAGATGAGGGGCTACACCTTC. Amino acid sequence: CASSTGQMRGYTF.

The chain couples TRBV14 to TRBJ2-7; 12 bases fit TRBD1. Per germline, CDR1 SGHDN and CDR2 FVKESK. The junction had 5 bases not matched to a gene; V was cut back by 3 bases and J by 5 bases. The CDR3 extends over 15 amino acids. The CDR3 is CASSHPGQGANEQYF. The DNA of the CDR3 is TGTGCCAGCAGCCACCCGGGACAGGGGGCAAACGAGCAGTACTTC.

The V call is TRBV27, the J call TRBJ2-7; D is perhaps TRBD2 (6 bases). Germline V gives CDR1 MNHEY, CDR2 SMNVEV (reference sequence). The V gene lost 6 bases and the J gene lost 2 bases, with 17 bases spanning the gap. CDR3 length equals 15 residues. CDR3 in DNA: TGTGCCAGCAGGAGTGGCGGGACTCGTACCTACGAGCAGTACTTC. Protein: CASRSGGTRTYEQYF.

The chain links TRBV28 to TRBJ1-5; D possibly corresponds to TRBD1 (5 bases). This CDR3 has 17 residues. With 5 bases removed from V and 5 bases from J, the gap between germline ends came to 22 bases. Germline-derived CDR1 and CDR2 are MDHEN and SYDVKM. CDR3 residues: CASSHPPGGRGYQPQHF. In nucleotides, the CDR3 is TGTGCCAGCAGTCACCCTCCGGGAGGGCGGGGGTATCAGCCCCAGCATTTT.

The genes are TRBV5-8 and TRBJ1-1, with no clear D. Per germline, CDR1 SGHTS and CDR2 YDEGEE. The CDR3 is 15 amino acids. V shed 3 bases and J shed 4 bases, with 16 bases lying between them. This CDR3 is CASSYYLDSITEAFF. The CDR3 DNA is TGTGCCAGCAGCTACTACCTCGACTCAATCACTGAAGCTTTCTTT.

V usage is TRBV4-1 and J usage is TRBJ2-5; 11 bases align to TRBD1. Losses at the gene ends were 4 bases for V and 4 bases for J; bases not matched to a gene: 11. Germline values: CDR1 MGHRA, CDR2 YSYEKL. CDR3 length: 17 residues. CDR3 amino acids: CASSLPGTGGGRETQYF. The DNA of the CDR3 is TGCGCCAGCAGCCTACCTGGGACAGGGGGTGGTCGAGAGACCCAGTACTTC.

This clone occurred a few times. This sequence joins TRBV5-5 and TRBJ2-7; 9 positions agree with TRBD2. Germline lookup yields CDR1 SGHKS and CDR2 YYEKEE (reference sequence). The CDR3 length is 15 residues. V lost 0 bases to trimming and J lost 5 bases; unmatched junction nucleotides: 6. The CDR3 DNA sequence: TGTGCCAGCAGCTTGGATCTAGCGGGATTAAACGAGCAGTACTTC. It is translated as CASSLDLAGLNEQYF.

The rearrangement links TRBV11-2 to TRBJ2-3; possibly TRBD2 for D (7 bases). Trimming shortened V by 4 bases and J by 9 bases, and 23 bases separated the two germline ends. Germline V gives CDR1 SGHAT, CDR2 FQNNGV. The CDR3 extends over 16 amino acids. CDR3 coding DNA: TGTGCCAGCAGCTCCCGCCTGGCGGGAGAGGGGGGGACGCAGTATTTT. It codes for CASSSRLAGEGGTQYF. Variable domain in full (rest from reference TRBV11-2 and TRBJ2-3): EAGVAQSPRYKIIEKRQSVAFWCNPISGHATLYWYQQILGQGPKLLIQFQNNGVVDDSQLPKDRFSAERLKGVDSTLKIQPAKLEDSAVYLCASSSRLAGEGGTQYFGPGTRLTVL.

The rearrangement uses TRBV7-8 and TRBJ2-7, with 7 bases aligning to TRBD1. CDR3 size: 15 residues. Germline CDR1 is SGHVS and CDR2 is FQNEAQ. The junction had 8 bases not matched to a gene; V was cut back by 4 bases and J by 2 bases. CDR3 in DNA: TGTGCCAGCAGCTGGTCTACAGGGGACCCCTACGAGCAGTACTTC. The encoded protein is CASSWSTGDPYEQYF.

V usage is TRBV7-8 and J usage is TRBJ1-4; 9 nucleotides line up with TRBD1. The CDR3 runs to 13 residues. The J segment lost 10 bases and the V segment lost 5 bases, leaving 5 bases of the junction unmatched. Germline assignment: CDR1 SGHVS and CDR2 FQNEAQ. The CDR3 DNA is TGTGCCAGCAGCCCGGGGACAGGGAGAAAACTGTTTTTT. It is translated as CASSPGTGRKLFF.

This clone was seen more than once but under ten times. This chain uses TRBV5-6 with TRBJ1-5, with D tentatively TRBD1 (6 bases). CDR3 length equals 14 residues. Trimming cost V 5 bases and J 5 bases, with 14 bases left between them. Germline assignment: CDR1 SGHDT and CDR2 YYEEEE. The CDR3 DNA reads as TGTGCCAGCAGTCGTTCAGGGGACGATCAGCCCCAGCATTTT. Encoded protein: CASSRSGDDQPQHF.

The rearrangement uses TRBV7-3 and TRBJ2-5; tentative D call: TRBD2 (6 bases). Trimming pared 2 bases from V and 5 bases from J, leaving 12 bases between. There are 14 residues in the CDR3. Per the germline V gene, CDR1 is SGHTA and CDR2 is FQGTGA. Here the CDR3 DNA reads TGTGCCAGCAGCTTAGGAGGGAGTGGTGAGACCCAGTACTTC. Translating gives CASSLGGSGETQYF.

The chain carries TRBV11-2 and TRBJ2-7; 8 bases match TRBD1. Unmatched junction bases numbered 9, after V lost 5 bases and J lost 6 bases. Germline CDR1 SGHAT, CDR2 FQNNGV. The CDR3 loop spans 14 amino acids. CDR3 in amino acids: CASSAGQVTPEQYF. CDR3 sequence (DNA): TGTGCCAGCAGCGCGGGACAGGTGACTCCCGAGCAGTACTTC.

This chain connects TRBV29-1 to TRBJ2-1; D is unresolved. This CDR3 region has 10 residues. Germline lookup yields CDR1 SQVTM and CDR2 ANQGSEA. V was pared by 1 base and J by 10 bases, with 5 bases between. The CDR3 DNA is TGCAGCGTTGAAGTCGGGGAGCAGTTCTTC. This gives the protein CSVEVGEQFF.

The chain employs TRBV18 and TRBJ2-3, with 10 bases lining up with TRBD1. The CDR3 covers 16 residues. Germline assignment: CDR1 KGHSH and CDR2 LQKENI. V dropped 3 bases and J dropped 6; count of bases not matched to a gene: 9. The CDR3 protein is CASSPLDRGVYDTQYF. The CDR3 coding sequence is TGTGCCAGCTCACCGCTGGACAGGGGGGTATACGATACGCAGTATTTT.

This chain links TRBV6-6 with TRBJ1-1, with D hard to call. This CDR3 is built from 14 residues. Trimming stripped 5 bases from V and 5 bases from J, with 15 bases between. Germline lookup yields CDR1 MNHNY and CDR2 SVGAGI (reference sequence). The CDR3 here is CASSASGSRTEAFF. In nucleotides, the CDR3 is TGTGCCAGCAGTGCCAGTGGGTCCAGGACTGAAGCTTTCTTT.

DNA of the CDR3: TGTGCCAGCAGTCGGGGTCAAAGGAACACTGAAGCTTTCTTT. This sequence encodes CASSRGQRNTEAFF. The genes are TRBV6-5 and TRBJ1-1; D remains ambiguous. Germline V gene sequence: CDR1 MNHEY, CDR2 SVGAGI. Trimming took 5 bases from V and 1 from J, leaving 11 bases between them. The CDR3 contains 14 residues.

This clone was counted once. J is TRBJ2-7 and V is TRBV19, with a weak D call TRBD2 (6 bases). Germline V gene sequence: CDR1 LNHDA, CDR2 SQIVND (reference sequence). V lost 4 bases and J lost 6, with 19 bases in between. There are 15 residues in the CDR3. This chain's CDR3 is CASSTTFRAEGEQYF. The CDR3 DNA reads as TGTGCCAGTAGTACGACCTTCAGGGCGGAGGGCGAGCAGTACTTC.

The V call is TRBV5-4, the J call TRBJ2-7; 9 bases agree with TRBD1. CDR1 SGHNT and CDR2 YYREEE come from the germline V gene (reference sequence). The CDR3 has 16 residues. Trimming took 4 bases from V and 3 from J; bases not matched to a gene: 11. In DNA form, the CDR3 reads TGTGCCAGCAGCCCAAGGGGGGGGACAGGGAACTACGAGCAGTACTTC. It translates to CASSPRGGTGNYEQYF.

The chain uses TRBV30 and TRBJ2-3; 7 bases match TRBD2. The V and J ends lost 6 bases and 0 bases, in that order; junction bases with no gene match: 15. The germline V gene encodes CDR1 GTSNPN and CDR2 SVGIG (reference sequence). The CDR3 totals 17 residues. The DNA for the CDR3 is TGTGCCTGTGGAGGGAGGGGTCTTACTTCTAGCACAGATACGCAGTATTTT. Encoded protein: CACGGRGLTSSTDTQYF.

The rearrangement joins TRBV5-4 to TRBJ1-2; possibly TRBD1 for D (5 bases). This CDR3 comprises 14 residues. CDR1 and CDR2 from the germline V gene are SGHNT and YYREEE (reference sequence). Trimming took 4 bases from V and 3 from J, leaving 13 bases between them. Here the CDR3 DNA reads TGTGCCAGCAGCGGCGGGGGGTCGGACTATGGCTACACCTTC. Its translation is CASSGGGSDYGYTF.

The CDR3: CASSEQGDTEAFF. In nucleotides, the CDR3 is TGTGCCAGCAGTGAGCAGGGGGACACTGAAGCTTTCTTT. The V gene is TRBV2, the J gene TRBJ1-1, with 7 bases lining up with TRBD1. This CDR3 is 13 amino acids long. Germline V gene data show CDR1 as SNHLY and CDR2 as FYNNEI. The J segment lost 3 bases and the V segment lost 3 bases, leaving 1 base of the junction unmatched.